The clone carrying this T cell receptor beta chain was seen repeatedly, ten times or more. The antigen is not known. Time point specified: newly diagnosed GD, antithyroid drugs for less than 3 months. Scientists built the TCR library using RNA that was extracted from PBMCs. The EDTA tubes were filled with around 8.5 milliliters of drawn peripheral blood. Assembly of TCR beta libraries relied on iRepertoire HTBI primers together with Arm-PCR of CDR3 regions. TCRdb used MiXCR to reprocess the multiplex PCR reads, holding one entry per CDR3 protein. In the table there are 400,000 to 500,000 distinct CDR3 sequences, under 15% of which are singletons. With 0 bases removed from V and 6 bases from J, the gap between germline ends came to 25 bases. This CDR3 spans 19 amino acids. Looked up from germline, CDR1 is SGHRS and CDR2 is YFSETQ. These data are taken from a study of regulatory T cells in long-lasting Graves disease. The wider study: Graves' cases, newly diagnosed, had used antithyroid drugs under 3 months. Whole-study findings and limits: Persistent cases favored TRBV28, TRBJ1-2 and TRBJ2-5.

In addition, the sample was reused for a study of T cells in Graves' hyperthyroidism and ophthalmopathy. That source notes: By a 13 V-J model, ophthalmopathy was set apart from stable hyperthyroidism.

Sequenced here: peripheral blood mononuclear cells (PBMCs), sampled at new diagnosis, from a patient treated with antithyroid drugs. The chain uses TRBV5-1 and TRBJ2-1; D is possibly TRBD2 (6 bases). The clonotype was recovered from a woman aged 25 to 45 with Graves disease. The CDR3 protein is CASSLGLLARINLPNEQFF. DNA for the CDR3: TGCGCCAGCAGCTTGGGACTACTAGCCAGGATCAACCTCCCCAATGAGCAGTTCTTC.